These 8 T cell receptor beta chains were sequenced from one sample in a study of T cell changes during pregnancy in multiple sclerosis. Only in-frame clones appear in the TCRdb table, and some are missing; sequencing was by immunoSEQ multiplex PCR. The profile shows 65,000 to 95,000 clones, more than 85% of them singletons. The sequencing here drew on peripheral blood, taken after pregnancy. Every receptor here comes from a female donor in good health, enrolled as a control in a pregnancy study.

This clone occurred once. The chain couples TRBV15 to TRBJ1-1; TRBD1 matches 8 bases. J gave up 11 bases and V 4 bases, and 9 bases lay outside the gene matches. The CDR3 is 13 residues long. Germline assignment: CDR1 LNHNV and CDR2 YYDKDF (reference sequence). This chain's CDR3 is CATSTSRGLGAFF. The CDR3 DNA reads TGTGCCACCAGCACCTCCAGGGGGCTCGGGGCTTTCTTT.

The V and J genes are TRBV5-6 and TRBJ1-6; a weak D match, TRBD1 (5 bases). Germline loops: CDR1 SGHDT, CDR2 YYEEEE. Deletions cut 4 bases from V and 0 bases from J, with 20 bases between. The CDR3 length is 19 residues. CDR3 DNA: TGTGCCAGCAGCCTTCTTACGGGGCGGGGGAGCTCCTATAATTCACCCCTCCACTTT. It is translated as CASSLLTGRGSSYNSPLHF.

The genes are TRBV15 and TRBJ2-5; tentatively, D is TRBD2 (6 bases). The CDR3 loop spans 15 amino acids. Trimming removed 6 bases at V and 0 bases at J, with 14 bases between. Per the germline V gene, CDR1 is LNHNV and CDR2 is YYDKDF (reference sequence). CDR3 amino acids: CATRTGRDYQETQYF. The CDR3 DNA reads as TGTGCCACCAGAACGGGCCGGGACTACCAAGAGACCCAGTACTTC.

The rearrangement uses TRBV5-1 and TRBJ2-5, with 8 bases matching TRBD2. CDR1 SGHRS and CDR2 YFSETQ come from the germline V gene. The CDR3 sequence is 17 residues long. V trimming: 4 bases; J trimming: 5 bases; junction bases outside the gene matches: 16. Here the CDR3 DNA reads TGCGCCAGCAGCCCGGGACTAGTTGAGCTGTTTCCGGAGACCCAGTACTTC. Protein product: CASSPGLVELFPETQYF.

This chain's CDR3 is CASSGLTGEYEQYF. The CDR3 DNA reads TGTGCCAGCAGCGGCCTGACAGGTGAATACGAGCAGTACTTC. The chain links TRBV7-9 to TRBJ2-7, with D perhaps TRBD1 (6 bases). The germline CDR1 and CDR2 sequences are SEHNR and FQNEAQ (reference sequence). The CDR3 consists of 14 residues. Trimming took 5 bases from V and 4 from J, leaving 15 bases between them.

This sequence joins TRBV30 and TRBJ2-1; D is uncertain. V lost 0 bases and J 15 bases, leaving 15 bases between the germline ends. This CDR3 has 12 amino acids. The germline CDR1 and CDR2 sequences are GTSNPN and SVGIG (reference sequence). This chain's CDR3 is CAWSVPPGGLFF. CDR3 coding DNA: TGTGCCTGGAGTGTCCCTCCTGGTGGCCTGTTCTTC.

The rearrangement joins TRBV19 to TRBJ1-5; 7 nucleotides line up with TRBD1. The V gene end was trimmed by 2 bases and the J gene end by 0 bases; junction bases not matched to a gene: 1. Germline V gene sequence: CDR1 LNHDA, CDR2 SQIVND (reference sequence). CDR3 size: 15 residues. CDR3 nucleotide sequence: TGTGCCAGTAGTATAACAGGGGCTAGCAATCAGCCCCAGCATTTT. It is translated as CASSITGASNQPQHF.

This chain connects TRBV19 to TRBJ2-1, with 7 bases identical to TRBD2. Losses at the gene ends were 3 bases for V and 3 bases for J; bases not matched to a gene: 5. CDR3 length: 15 amino acids. CDR1 and CDR2 (germline): LNHDA, SQIVND (reference sequence). The CDR3 sequence: CASSMSGNIYNEQFF. In nucleotides, the CDR3 is TGTGCCAGTAGTATGAGCGGGAATATCTACAATGAGCAGTTCTTC.